This TCR beta chain was sequenced in a study of identical twins (dated by TCRdb to the mid-2010s). Turning to the overall study: The study deep-sequenced TCR alpha and beta repertoires from monozygotic twins, unrelated adults of various ages and cord blood to test whether fetal clonotypes persist. To rule out contamination, replicate twin experiments were performed at different times with different library preparation protocols. General conclusions and limits of the study: Fewer insertions were carried by abundant cord blood beta clonotypes; a weaker similar trend was observed in young adult naive repertoires, while no such trend was observed in memory repertoires. Because the same donors could not be followed over many years, the conclusions depended on cross-sectional statistical analysis. The excess sharing between twins in beta out-of-frame sequences was weaker because fewer shared sequences reduced the signal-to-noise ratio. Zero-insertion analyses could be partly confounded by invariant T cells such as MAIT and iNKT, although diverse VJ usage argued against such confounding for most clonotypes. Compared with coincidental sharing between unrelated individuals, out-of-frame TCR alpha sequences shared between twins showed an excess of sequences with low generation probability. In monozygotic twins, recombination models systematically underestimated out-of-frame TCR alpha sharing, but the models matched the sharing seen between unrelated individuals.

Receptors were amplified or captured by 5' RACE. TCRdb shows the sequencer as Illumina HiSeq 2000. Template switching added a universal primer binding site, and the final cDNA carried a unique molecular identifier that allowed TCR cDNA molecules to be counted accurately. Specific primers in the conserved constant-segment region were used to synthesize first-strand cDNA for TCR alpha and beta chains. To control for contamination, every cDNA library carried two barcodes: a SMART-Mk sample barcode plus Illumina barcodes. TruSeq adapter sequences and Illumina sample barcodes were added in two successive PCR steps. The Illumina HiSeq platform was used with custom primers to sequence TCR alpha and beta cDNA libraries. The authors processed their data as follows. Raw reads were processed with MiGEC to extract unique molecular identifiers, and MiXCR was used to determine CDR3 positions. For each individual, recombination models were inferred using an EM algorithm with the repgenHMM and IGoR tools. Shared clonotype analysis was performed with the tcR package in R, normalizing sharing by the product of cloneset sizes. To study raw recombination without the effects of thymic and clonal selection, out-of-frame nonproductive sequences were analyzed. In-frame beta chains were kept once TCRdb had trimmed the public reads at Q25 with fastp and called clones with MiXCR. Each record represents a unique CDR3 protein, reported with the most common genes and DNA among its rows. The V and J calls and clone size come from TCRdb's table, not from the authors' own analysis. Across this sample there are over 550,000 distinct CDR3 sequences, with roughly 7.1% seen only once. The ten most abundant clones make up roughly 1.5% of the sample.

The junction shows trimming of 5 bases on V and 0 bases on J, and the gene matches do not reach 9 bases of it. From the germline V gene, CDR1 is SGHAT and CDR2 is FQNNGV. The CDR3 starts with the cysteine, ends with the phenylalanine, and has 16 residues. The retained sequence is limited to the CDR3, 48 bases, with the frame set at the first base. Concerning this clonotype: Its antigen is still unknown. No much larger clonotype is one base removed from it; base qualities were not supplied.

Only healthy Caucasian donors were included. Three pairs of female monozygotic twins, all aged about 18 to 29 years, made up the twin cohort. Peripheral blood mononuclear cells were the source from which RNA for the TCR libraries was isolated. This sample also belongs to another study, concerning yellow fever vaccine responses in identical twins. As the second study states: The authors reported that the T cell response to vaccination in identical twins appeared partly convergent and partly personalized. In identical twins, the study followed T cell clones that responded to the vaccine with precision.

This sequence originates from a woman aged 18-29 years in good health. Sequencing input: PBMCs. The chain is made from TRBV11-2 and TRBJ2-7; a stretch of 8 junction bases matches TRBD1. CDR3 protein: CASSALRQGASYEQYF. The DNA is TGTGCCAGCAGCGCGCTCCGGCAGGGGGCCTCCTACGAGCAGTACTTC.